This TCR beta chain appears in the sequencing data of a study of cytomegalovirus exposure and HLA in healthy donors. Regarding the study as a whole: Later analysis found that TCR beta chains associated with HLA were more clonally expanded than other, equally common chains. Reports state that TCR beta sequences accurately predicted most subjects' HLA-A and HLA-B alleles. For cytomegalovirus status, the classifier reportedly gave diagnoses with high specificity and sensitivity.

With respect to this clone: Its cognate antigen is unknown.

PCR amplification relied on 60 Vbeta primers (plus 13 Jbeta primers). Clones were read by immunoSEQ multiplex PCR, and TCRdb kept only the in-frame ones, dropping some. The repertoire holds about 160,000 clones, approximately 70% seen once, with 4% to 5% in the top ten. Germline V lookup: CDR1 SGDLS, CDR2 YYNGEE. Germline trimming cut 7 bases from V and 7 bases from J; bases unmatched to any gene: 7. This CDR3 is 13 amino acids long. Sequenced material: PBMCs. This TCR derives from a man younger than 30 in good health and CMV-seropositive. The rearrangement uses TRBV9 and TRBJ2-5, with TRBD1 matching over 10 bases. The CDR3 here is CASDRGHEGTQYF. CDR3 nucleotide sequence: TGTGCCAGCGACAGGGGGCATGAAGGGACCCAGTACTTC. Full variable domain (remainder filled in from reference TRBV9 and TRBJ2-5): DSGVTQTPKHLITATGQRVTLRCSPRSGDLSVYWYQQSLDQGLQFLIQYYNGEERAKGNILERFSAQQFPDLHSELNLSSLELGDSALYFCASDRGHEGTQYFGPGTRLLVL.